This T cell receptor beta chain derives from a study of cytomegalovirus exposure and HLA in healthy donors. Profiled with immunoSEQ multiplex PCR; TCRdb holds only in-frame clones, not every one. This sample yields approximately 190,000 clones, of which approximately 82% are seen a single time; over 10% belongs to the top ten. The donors were part of the validation cohort, which consisted of roughly 110 subjects and was separate from the first cohort of 670 or so subjects. The sequenced sample was PBMCs. This TCR derives from a woman between 25 and 40 years old in good health and CMV-seropositive.

CDR3 DNA: TGTGCCAGCAGTTTTACGGTGGCGGCTAATGAAAAACTGTTTTTT. Protein product: CASSFTVAANEKLFF. The chain employs TRBV27 and TRBJ1-4; D is undetermined. V gave up 3 bases and J gave up 3 bases, with 11 bases separating them. Germline V gene sequence: CDR1 MNHEY, CDR2 SMNVEV (reference sequence). This CDR3 is 15 amino acids long.